The 19 T cell receptor beta chains below were found in one sample sequenced in a study of T cells after yellow fever vaccination. MiXCR, run by TCRdb on the 5' RACE reads, gives a single entry per CDR3 protein. The sample holds about 210,000 distinct CDR3 sequences, 6.7% seen once. Sample: CD4+ T cells sorted from PBMCs, taken on the day of the yellow fever booster vaccination. All receptors derive from a man aged 25-45 years who received the YFV17D yellow fever vaccine.

This clonotype appeared a few times. The gene calls are TRBV27 and TRBJ2-4; tentative D call: TRBD2 (6 bases). Germline V lookup: CDR1 MNHEY, CDR2 SMNVEV (reference sequence). The V end was cut by 0 bases, the J end by 6 bases, with 12 bases between. The length of the CDR3 is 15 residues. In nucleotides, the CDR3 is TGTGCCAGCAGTTTATCTGGGGGGAGAGGAAACATTCAGTACTTC. Protein: CASSLSGGRGNIQYF.

The CDR3, as DNA: TGTGCCTGGAGCCGCGAGGGTATCGGCACAGATACGCAGTATTTT. This encodes CAWSREGIGTDTQYF. The V call is TRBV30, the J call TRBJ2-3, with TRBD2 as a possible D gene (5 bases). Germline V gene lookup returns CDR1 GTSNPN and CDR2 SVGIG (reference sequence). Trimming pared 3 bases from V and 1 base from J, leaving 14 bases between. The CDR3 totals 15 residues.

This clonotype was seen a few times. This rearrangement joins TRBV23-1 to TRBJ2-1; 11 nucleotides match TRBD2. TRBV23-1 is noted as an ORF with a role that remains uncertain. V trimming: 4 bases; J trimming: 7 bases; junction bases outside the gene matches: 6. The CDR3 spans 15 residues. CDR3 sequence: CASSPTSGIGNEQFF. The CDR3 bases are TGCGCCAGCAGTCCGACTAGCGGGATCGGTAATGAGCAGTTCTTC.

The table lists this clonotype with many counts. This sequence joins TRBV20-1 and TRBJ2-7, with 8 bases lining up with TRBD1. This CDR3 is built from 12 residues. With 5 bases clipped from V and 6 bases from J, the junction kept 6 bases outside the gene matches. Germline V gene lookup returns CDR1 DFQATT and CDR2 SNEGSKA (reference sequence). DNA of the CDR3: TGCAGTGCTGGTCAGGGGGCTGGCGAGCAGTACTTC. This translates into CSAGQGAGEQYF.

In this sample, this clonotype turned up many times. The chain carries TRBV6-1 and TRBJ2-7, with 8 bases aligning to TRBD1. Germline V CDR1 and CDR2: MNHNS, SASEGT. The length of the CDR3 is 14 residues. The ends lost 4 bases at V and 6 bases at J; junction bases unmatched: 8. The CDR3 reads CASSGDRGRAEQYF. DNA for the CDR3: TGTGCCAGCAGTGGAGACAGGGGACGCGCCGAGCAGTACTTC.

This clonotype was seen a handful of times. This chain joins TRBV5-1 and TRBJ2-2; TRBD1 is a possible D gene (6 bases). V was pared by 5 bases and J by 4 bases, with 18 bases between. This CDR3 region has 16 residues. In germline, CDR1 is SGHRS, CDR2 YFSETQ. Here the CDR3 reads CASRSGLQGGTGELFF. For the CDR3, the DNA is TGCGCCAGCAGATCGGGCCTTCAAGGGGGCACCGGGGAGCTGTTTTTT.

The chain recombines TRBV7-3 with TRBJ2-1; TRBD2 aligns across 10 bases. The V gene's germline CDR1 is SGHTA and CDR2 FQGTGA. The CDR3 is 16 amino acids. The J segment lost 4 bases and the V segment lost 1 base, leaving 4 bases of the junction unmatched. CDR3 sequence: CASSLMGTSAYNEQFF. CDR3 nucleotide sequence: TGTGCCAGCAGCTTAATGGGGACTAGCGCTTACAATGAGCAGTTCTTC.

The chain recombines TRBV6-1 with TRBJ1-6; D may be TRBD1 (6 bases). V lost 5 bases and J lost 7, with 18 bases in between. This CDR3 contains 16 residues. Looked up from germline, CDR1 is MNHNS and CDR2 is SASEGT. The CDR3 sequence is CASSQKGVTGNSPLHF. CDR3 DNA sequence: TGTGCCAGCAGTCAAAAGGGGGTTACGGGGAATTCACCCCTCCACTTT.

The chain combines TRBV29-1 with TRBJ2-3, with TRBD1 matching 7 bases. V dropped 4 bases and J dropped 2; count of bases not matched to a gene: 3. The CDR3 runs to 13 residues. CDR1 SQVTM and CDR2 ANQGSEA come from the germline V gene. CDR3 sequence: CSVGQGYTDTQYF. CDR3 nucleotides: TGCAGCGTTGGACAGGGCTACACAGATACGCAGTATTTT.

The table lists this clonotype with many counts. This chain joins TRBV29-1 and TRBJ2-1; 13 bases are a match to TRBD2. The germline V gene has CDR1 SQVTM and CDR2 ANQGSEA. CDR3 length: 15 amino acids. The V and J ends lost 7 bases and 1 base, in that order; junction bases with no gene match: 4. The CDR3 DNA reads TGCAGCGCTGGGACTAGCGGGGAATCCTACAATGAGCAGTTCTTC. Protein sequence: CSAGTSGESYNEQFF.

Many counts were recorded for this clonotype. The V gene is TRBV29-1, the J gene TRBJ2-3; 8 nucleotides align to TRBD2. The CDR3 is 15 amino acids. Unmatched junction bases numbered 6, after V lost 4 bases and J lost 0 bases. The germline gives CDR1 SQVTM, CDR2 ANQGSEA. The CDR3 reads CSVAPGGTSTDTQYF. CDR3 DNA sequence: TGCAGCGTTGCCCCGGGGGGGACTAGCACAGATACGCAGTATTTT.

This clonotype was observed many times. The CDR3 DNA is TGCAGTGCTAGTGTGATAGGAGCGGACCGATACAATGAGCAGTTCTTC. This encodes CSASVIGADRYNEQFF. This rearrangement joins TRBV20-1 to TRBJ2-1; D is possibly TRBD2 (5 bases). Trimming left V 3 bases short and J 4 bases short, with 19 bases between. CDR1 and CDR2 from the germline V gene are DFQATT and SNEGSKA (reference sequence). The CDR3 runs to 16 residues.

This clonotype was counted ten times or more. In nucleotides, the CDR3 is TGTGCCAGCAGTGAAGTTCCCCTCCTAGCCGCGAAGAACGAGCAGTACTTC. Protein: CASSEVPLLAAKNEQYF. This chain connects TRBV2 to TRBJ2-7; D is possibly TRBD2 (5 bases). V lost 1 base and J lost 5, with 21 bases in between. This CDR3 has 17 residues. The germline V gene encodes CDR1 SNHLY and CDR2 FYNNEI.

This clonotype turned up a few times. V and J are TRBV20-1 and TRBJ2-7; TRBD1 aligns across 9 bases. Germline trimming cut 6 bases from V and 2 bases from J; bases unmatched to any gene: 8. The CDR3 runs to 14 residues. Germline V gene sequence: CDR1 DFQATT, CDR2 SNEGSKA (reference sequence). The CDR3 sequence is CSAATGTGTYEQYF. Here the CDR3 DNA reads TGCAGTGCGGCCACCGGGACAGGGACCTACGAGCAGTACTTC.

Concerning this clonotype itself: This may stem from a read error, because a much larger clone lies one nucleotide away. The chain is built from TRBV27 and TRBJ2-2; tentative D call: TRBD1 (5 bases). The CDR3 covers 18 residues. Germline assignment: CDR1 MNHEY and CDR2 SMNVEV (reference sequence). The CDR3 protein is CARSLKTQGQWNTGELFF. Here the CDR3 DNA reads TGTGCCCGCAGTTTAAAGACCCAGGGTCAATGGAACACCGGGGAGCTGTTTTTT.

V is TRBV25-1 and J is TRBJ1-4; D remains ambiguous. The CDR3 contains 13 residues. The V gene's germline CDR1 is MGHDK and CDR2 SYGVNS. V shed 11 bases and J shed 4 bases, with 14 bases lying between them. CDR3 nucleotide sequence: TGTGCCGCATCTTGGGGAATTAATGAAAAACTGTTTTTT. Translated: CAASWGINEKLFF.

This clonotype was seen a handful of times. This chain joins TRBV18 and TRBJ2-1, with 7 bases lining up with TRBD2. Trimming cost V 3 bases and J 0 bases; bases outside gene matches: 8. From germline, CDR1 is KGHSH and CDR2 LQKENI. The CDR3 loop spans 17 amino acids. DNA for the CDR3: TGTGCCAGCTCACCCCTAGCTAGCGGAGGCTCCTACAATGAGCAGTTCTTC. Translated: CASSPLASGGSYNEQFF.

This clonotype has only a few counts. The chain couples TRBV10-2 to TRBJ1-5; D gene ambiguous. The CDR3 is made up of 14 amino acids. The V end lost 9 bases, the J end lost 4 bases, and 16 bases lay between the germline ends. The germline V gene encodes CDR1 WSHSY and CDR2 SAAADI. The CDR3 nucleotides are TGCGCCAGTAATGAAAGGCGGGCGAATCAGCCCCAGCATTTT. This translates into CASNERRANQPQHF.

The rearrangement uses TRBV5-1 and TRBJ2-1, with D perhaps matching TRBD2 (6 bases). This CDR3 comprises 14 residues. Germline CDR1 SGHRS, CDR2 YFSETQ. V gave up 3 bases and J gave up 6 bases, with 13 bases separating them. The CDR3 DNA sequence: TGCGCCAGCAGCTCTTACGGGAGATCCAATGAGCAGTTCTTC. Translating gives CASSSYGRSNEQFF.